This TCR beta chain was recovered during a study of long-term antiretroviral therapy in people with HIV. Study-level background: The 2015 immediate-ART recommendation came about a decade after the earliest samples.

Inclusion required at least two post-ART and at least one pre-ART PBMC samples. Overall study results and limits: Repertoires from HIV showed CDR3 length ranges narrower than those of controls.

The CDR3 is 16 amino acids. V dropped 5 bases and J dropped 5; count of bases not matched to a gene: 8. Germline CDR1 and CDR2: SGHTA and FQGNSA. The assay used was immunoSEQ (version v3.0), run at survey level. Using immunoSEQ multiplex PCR, the repertoire was profiled, and TCRdb retains in-frame clones only, with some absent. The data show approximately 27,000 clones, with roughly 89% seen just once and roughly 3.6% held by the top ten. Remarks on this clone: The antigen is not known.

This clonotype originated in a woman aged 18-29 years with HIV. Source: unsorted PBMCs, taken 1.8 years after starting antiretroviral therapy. The chain couples TRBV7-2 to TRBJ2-7; 14 positions agree with TRBD2. CDR3 bases: TGTGCCAGCAGCCCGGGACTAGCGGGAGCCTACCACGAGCAGTACTTC. Its protein is CASSPGLAGAYHEQYF.